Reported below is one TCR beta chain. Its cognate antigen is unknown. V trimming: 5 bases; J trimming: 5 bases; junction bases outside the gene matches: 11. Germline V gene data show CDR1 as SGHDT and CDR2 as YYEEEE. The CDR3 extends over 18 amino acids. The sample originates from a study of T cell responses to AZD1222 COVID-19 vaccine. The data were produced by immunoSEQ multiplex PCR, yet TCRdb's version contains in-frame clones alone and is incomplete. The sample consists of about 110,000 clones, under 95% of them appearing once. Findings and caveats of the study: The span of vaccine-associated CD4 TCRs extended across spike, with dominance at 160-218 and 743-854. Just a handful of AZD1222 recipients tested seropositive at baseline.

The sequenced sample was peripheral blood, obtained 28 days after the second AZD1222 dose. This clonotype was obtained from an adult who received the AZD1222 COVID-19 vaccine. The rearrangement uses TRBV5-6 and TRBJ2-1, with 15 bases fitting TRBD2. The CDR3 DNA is TGTGCCAGCAGTTCCCTCCGGACTAGCGGGGGGGCCGACAATGAGCAGTTCTTC. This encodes CASSSLRTSGGADNEQFF.